This T cell receptor beta chain was recovered during a study of shared clonotypes between healthy human individuals. The CDR3 covers 14 residues. Trimming took 0 bases from V and 7 from J; bases not matched to a gene: 2. Germline assignment: CDR1 ENHRY and CDR2 SYGVKD. Only one count was recorded for this clone. The same CDR3 is also encoded by other DNA sequences in this sample. TCRdb's copy holds only in-frame clones and misses some; the assay was immunoSEQ multiplex PCR. The sample holds approximately 1.4 million clones, nearly 99% seen once. V usage is TRBV10-3 and J usage is TRBJ2-1, with 8 bases that match TRBD2. The sequence was obtained from a man under 40 in good health. The sample comprised naive CD4+ T cells sorted from blood. Subset: CD45RA+ positively selected. CDR3 loop: CAISESTSGNEQFF. CDR3 coding DNA: TGTGCCATCAGTGAGTCAACTAGCGGAAATGAGCAGTTCTTC.